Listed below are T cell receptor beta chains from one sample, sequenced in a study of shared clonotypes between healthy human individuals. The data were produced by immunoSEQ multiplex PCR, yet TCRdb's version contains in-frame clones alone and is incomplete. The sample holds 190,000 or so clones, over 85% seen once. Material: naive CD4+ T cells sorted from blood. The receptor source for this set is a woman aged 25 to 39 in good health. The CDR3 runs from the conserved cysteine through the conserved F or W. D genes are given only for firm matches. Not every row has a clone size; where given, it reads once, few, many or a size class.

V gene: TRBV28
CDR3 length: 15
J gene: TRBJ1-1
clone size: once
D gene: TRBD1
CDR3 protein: CASSAGQGRGTEAFF
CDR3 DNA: TGTGCCAGCAGCGCAGGACAGGGGAGGGGTACTGAAGCTTTCTTT

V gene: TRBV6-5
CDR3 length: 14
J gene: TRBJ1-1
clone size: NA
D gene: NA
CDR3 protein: CASSYSPGNTEAFF
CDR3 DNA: TGTGCCAGCAGTTACTCCCCAGGGAACACTGAAGCTTTCTTT

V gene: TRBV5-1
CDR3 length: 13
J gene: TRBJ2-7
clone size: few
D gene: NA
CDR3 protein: CASSSGEEYEQYF
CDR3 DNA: TGCGCCAGCAGCTCAGGGGAGGAATACGAGCAGTACTTC

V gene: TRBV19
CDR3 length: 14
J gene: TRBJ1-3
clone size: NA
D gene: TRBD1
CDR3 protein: CASTSGGGGNTIYF
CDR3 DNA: TGTGCCAGTACCTCAGGGGGCGGTGGAAACACCATATATTTT

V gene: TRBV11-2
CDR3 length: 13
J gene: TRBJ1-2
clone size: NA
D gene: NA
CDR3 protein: CASRDSRGHGYTF
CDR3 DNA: TGTGCCAGCAGGGACAGTCGGGGCCATGGCTACACCTTC

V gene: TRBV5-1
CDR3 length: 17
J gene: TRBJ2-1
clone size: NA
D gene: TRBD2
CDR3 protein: CASSPISLAGSSNEQFF
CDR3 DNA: TGCGCCAGCAGCCCGATCTCCCTAGCGGGATCATCTAATGAGCAGTTCTTC

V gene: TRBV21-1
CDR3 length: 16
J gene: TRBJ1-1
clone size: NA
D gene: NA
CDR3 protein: CASSKGCGAINTEAFF
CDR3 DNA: TGTGCCAGCAGCAAAGGGTGCGGGGCCATTAACACTGAAGCTTTCTTT

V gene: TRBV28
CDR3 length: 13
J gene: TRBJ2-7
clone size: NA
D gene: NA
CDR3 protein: CASSLTGPYEQYF
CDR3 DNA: TGTGCCAGCAGTTTGACGGGACCCTACGAGCAGTACTTC

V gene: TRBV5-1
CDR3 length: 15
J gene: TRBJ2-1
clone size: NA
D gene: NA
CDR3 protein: CASSLEGRSYNEQFF
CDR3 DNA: TGCGCCAGCAGCTTGGAGGGGCGGTCCTACAATGAGCAGTTCTTC

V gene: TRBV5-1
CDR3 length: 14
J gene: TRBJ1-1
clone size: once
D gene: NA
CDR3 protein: CASSLTVVNTEAFF
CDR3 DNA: TGCGCCAGCAGCTTGACGGTGGTGAACACTGAAGCTTTCTTT

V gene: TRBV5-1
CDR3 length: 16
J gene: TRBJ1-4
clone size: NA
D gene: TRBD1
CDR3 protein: CASSLAGPGQSEKLFF
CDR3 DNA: TGCGCCAGCAGCTTGGCAGGACCGGGACAGTCTGAAAAACTGTTTTTT

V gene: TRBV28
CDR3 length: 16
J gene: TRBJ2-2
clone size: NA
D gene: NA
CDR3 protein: CASSSGGEVSWRELFF
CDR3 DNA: TGTGCCAGCAGTTCTGGGGGCGAGGTGTCTTGGCGGGAGCTGTTTTTT

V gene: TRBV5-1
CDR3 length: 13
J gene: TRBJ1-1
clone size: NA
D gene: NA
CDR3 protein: CASSLTPNTEAFF
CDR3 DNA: TGCGCCAGCAGCCTCACACCGAACACTGAAGCTTTCTTT

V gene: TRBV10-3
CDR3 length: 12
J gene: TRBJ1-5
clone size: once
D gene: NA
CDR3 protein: CAISEVGQPQHF
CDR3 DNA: TGTGCCATCAGTGAAGTTGGGCAGCCCCAGCATTTT

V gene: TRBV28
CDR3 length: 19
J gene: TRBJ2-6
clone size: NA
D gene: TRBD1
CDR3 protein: CARGGPQDRAFDGANVLTF
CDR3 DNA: TGTGCCCGAGGGGGGCCTCAGGACAGGGCCTTTGACGGGGCCAACGTCCTGACTTTC

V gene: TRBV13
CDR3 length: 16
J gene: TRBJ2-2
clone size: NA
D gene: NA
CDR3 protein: CASSPRRQQNTGELFF
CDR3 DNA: TGTGCCAGCAGCCCGAGACGGCAACAGAACACCGGGGAGCTGTTTTTT

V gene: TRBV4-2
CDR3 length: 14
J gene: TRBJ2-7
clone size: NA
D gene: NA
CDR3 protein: CASSQASGYYEQYF
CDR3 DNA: TGTGCCAGCAGCCAAGCAAGCGGCTACTACGAGCAGTACTTC

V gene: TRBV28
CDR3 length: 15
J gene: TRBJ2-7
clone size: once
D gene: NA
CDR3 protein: CASSLLVGDRDEQYF
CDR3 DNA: TGTGCCAGCAGTTTACTTGTAGGGGATCGGGACGAGCAGTACTTC

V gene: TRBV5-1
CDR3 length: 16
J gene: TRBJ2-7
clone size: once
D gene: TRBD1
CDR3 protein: CASSLAGTGIPYEQYF
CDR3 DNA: TGCGCCAGCAGCTTAGCCGGGACAGGGATACCCTACGAGCAGTACTTC

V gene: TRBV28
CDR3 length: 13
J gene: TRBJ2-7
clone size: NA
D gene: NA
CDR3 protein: CASRETSSYEQYF
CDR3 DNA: TGTGCCAGCAGAGAGACTAGTTCCTACGAGCAGTACTTC

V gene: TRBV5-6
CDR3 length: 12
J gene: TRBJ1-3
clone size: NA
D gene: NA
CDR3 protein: CASSLDRNTIYF
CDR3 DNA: TGTGCCAGCAGCTTGGATCGGAACACCATATATTTT

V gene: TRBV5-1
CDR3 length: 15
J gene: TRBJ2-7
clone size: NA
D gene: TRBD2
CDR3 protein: CASKDAGLAGDEQYF
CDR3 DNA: TGCGCCAGCAAAGACGCAGGACTAGCGGGAGACGAGCAGTACTTC

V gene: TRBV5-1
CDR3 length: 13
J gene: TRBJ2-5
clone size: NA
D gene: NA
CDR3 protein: CASSRGEEETQYF
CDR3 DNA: TGCGCCAGCAGCCGGGGAGAAGAAGAGACCCAGTACTTC

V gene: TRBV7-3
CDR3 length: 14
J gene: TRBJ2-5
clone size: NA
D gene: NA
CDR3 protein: CASSRRGPGETQYF
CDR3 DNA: TGTGCCAGCAGCAGGCGCGGTCCGGGGGAGACCCAGTACTTC

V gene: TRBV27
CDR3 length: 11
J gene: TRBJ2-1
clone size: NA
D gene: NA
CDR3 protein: CASSSRIQQFF
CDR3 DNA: TGTGCCAGCAGTTCCCGGATTCAGCAGTTCTTC

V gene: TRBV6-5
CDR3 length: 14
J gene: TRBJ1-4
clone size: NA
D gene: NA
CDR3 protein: CASSYGGRNEKLFF
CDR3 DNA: TGTGCCAGCAGTTACGGGGGGCGTAATGAAAAACTGTTTTTT

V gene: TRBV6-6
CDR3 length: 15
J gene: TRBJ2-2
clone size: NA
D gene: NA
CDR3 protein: CASSLEGGRTGELFF
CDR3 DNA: TGTGCCAGCAGCCTGGAGGGGGGGCGAACCGGGGAGCTGTTTTTT

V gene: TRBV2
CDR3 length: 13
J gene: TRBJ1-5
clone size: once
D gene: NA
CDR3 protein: CASSKQEGQPQHF
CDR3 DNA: TGTGCCAGCAGCAAACAGGAAGGTCAGCCCCAGCATTTT